Presented here are 17 T cell receptor beta chains from one specimen sequenced in a study of tumor-infiltrating lymphocytes in primary liver carcinoma. Starting from 400 to 500 ng of total RNA, TCR beta cDNA was produced with a primer in the constant region. Libraries covering TCR beta were generated through three nested multiplex PCR rounds (using a slightly modified ARM-PCR). A C-beta reverse primer and TRBV1-TRBV30 forward primers served in each of the first two PCR rounds, at roughly 10 cycles apiece. A single record per CDR3 protein comes from TCRdb applying MiXCR to the multiplex PCR reads. The table shows about 75,000 distinct CDR3 sequences, with about 75% occurring only once. Bulk tissue was left unsorted, and RNA and DNA were co-extracted from 20-30 mg of it. The specimen sequenced was tumor-adjacent normal liver tissue. These TCRs come from a man in his forties with primary liver carcinoma and hepatitis B virus infection.

In this sample, this clonotype turned up many times. This chain links TRBV5-1 with TRBJ1-6, with TRBD1 identical over 10 bases. The CDR3 is made up of 15 amino acids. The V gene end was trimmed by 0 bases and the J gene end by 10 bases; junction bases not matched to a gene: 4. The germline V gene encodes CDR1 SGHRS and CDR2 YFSETQ. CDR3 DNA: TGCGCCAGCAGCTTGGAGGGACAGGGGTCCTCACCCCTCCACTTT. Protein sequence: CASSLEGQGSSPLHF.

CDR3 loop: CTISFDSIYEQYF. CDR3 coding DNA: TGTACCATCAGCTTCGACAGTATCTACGAGCAGTACTTC. The genes are TRBV11-2 and TRBJ2-7, with a possible D match to TRBD1 (5 bases). This CDR3 is 13 amino acids long. CDR1 SGHAT and CDR2 FQNNGV come from the germline V gene.

The chain uses TRBV12-3 or TRBV12-4 and TRBJ2-3; 14 bases align to TRBD2. The CDR3 runs 16 residues. V was clipped by 9 bases and J by 11 bases; unmatched bases: 16. CDR3 residues: CASSQQGTSGSIGQYF. Here the CDR3 DNA reads TGTGCCAGTAGTCAACAAGGGACTAGCGGGAGCATCGGGCAGTATTTT.

This clonotype was detected once. Compared with germline, one end of the junction differs, possibly owing to a read error. CDR3 region: CASSPNLPGANILTF. The CDR3 DNA reads TGTGCCAGCAGTCCCAACCTTCCTGGGGCCAACATCCTGACTTTC. This chain joins TRBV6-5 and TRBJ2-6, with a tentative D call TRBD1 (5 bases). The CDR3 runs 15 residues. CDR1 is MNHEY, CDR2 SVGAGI, per germline.

Details on this clonotype: Sequence at one end of the junction differs from germline and may be a read error. The chain couples TRBV7-9 to TRBJ2-3; 7 positions match TRBD1. The V gene's germline CDR1 is SEHNR and CDR2 FQNEAQ (reference sequence). The CDR3 extends over 16 amino acids. The CDR3 protein is CASSLDDREGTDTKYF. The DNA of the CDR3 is TGTGCCAGCAGCTTAGATGACAGGGAAGGCACAGATACGAAGTATTTT.

The count of this clonotype is one. The conserved closing phenylalanine or tryptophan is absent in this CDR3, likely reflecting a read error. This chain's CDR3 is CASCWASQYL. The CDR3 region has the DNA TGTGCCAGCTGCTGGGCCTCCCAGTACCTC. V and J are TRBV5-6 and TRBJ2-5; D gene ambiguous. This CDR3 has 10 amino acids. The germline V and J ends were trimmed by 7 bases and 9 bases, with 10 bases remaining between them. Germline CDR1 reads SGHDT; CDR2 reads YYEEEE.

In the case of this clonotype: Just one base apart from a much larger clone, this may be a read error. The chain links TRBV5-8 to TRBJ2-1, with D perhaps TRBD2 (6 bases). Germline V CDR1 and CDR2: SGHTS, YDEGEE. Trimming stripped 6 bases from V and 8 bases from J, with 21 bases between. This CDR3 is built from 15 residues. The CDR3 coding sequence is TGTGCCAGCACCCCCTCAGTAATGGGAGGCTATGAGCAGTTCTTC. This codes for CASTPSVMGGYEQFF.

Comments on this clonotype: One end of the junction does not line up with germline, which may come from a read error. This sequence joins TRBV6-1 and TRBJ2-1, with a possible D match to TRBD2 (7 bases). The CDR3 is 15 residues long. Germline V gene lookup returns CDR1 MNHNS and CDR2 SASEGT. CDR3 protein: CASNGLADSYNDQFF. In nucleotides, the CDR3 is TGTGCCAGCAATGGGCTAGCGGACAGCTACAATGACCAGTTCTTC.

Ten or more counts support this clonotype. The V and J genes are TRBV6-1 and TRBJ1-1; possibly TRBD1 for D (6 bases). Trimming stripped 10 bases from V and 6 bases from J, with 15 bases between. Per germline, CDR1 MNHNS and CDR2 SASEGT. The CDR3 totals 12 residues. CDR3 residues: CANGGGGPEAFF. Here the CDR3 DNA reads TGTGCCAACGGAGGGGGAGGCCCTGAAGCTTTCTTT.

This clonotype was seen many times. V and J are TRBV6-6 and TRBJ1-2; no clear D. Trimming left V 0 bases short and J 0 bases short, with 5 bases between. From germline, CDR1 is MNHNY and CDR2 SVGAGI (reference sequence). This CDR3 is built from 14 residues. In nucleotides, the CDR3 is TGTGCCAGCAGTTACTCGGGCCCTAACTATGGCTACACCTTC. Translation: CASSYSGPNYGYTF.

Note on this clonotype: The junction and the germline gene differ at one end; a read error may be behind it. The rearrangement uses TRBV6-5 and TRBJ2-1, with TRBD2 matching 8 bases. This CDR3 contains 14 residues. Germline V CDR1 and CDR2: MNHEY, SVGAGI. Here the CDR3 reads CAGSLSGKLNEQFF. In DNA, the CDR3 is TGTGCCGGCAGCCTTAGCGGGAAATTGAATGAGCAGTTCTTC.

Regarding this clonotype: An end of the junction differs from the germline gene, which may be a read error. The DNA of the CDR3 is TGTGCCTGCAGTCTCAGGCACGAAATCGGAAACACCATATGTTTT. Translated: CACSLRHEIGNTICF. This sequence joins TRBV6-6 and TRBJ1-3; D gene ambiguous. Per germline, CDR1 MNHNY and CDR2 SVGAGI (reference sequence). This CDR3 has 15 amino acids.

Concerning this clonotype: Since the CDR3 does not end with the conserved phenylalanine or tryptophan, this likely comes from a read error. The chain couples TRBV6-5 to TRBJ2-7; 7 bases line up with TRBD2. Germline lookup yields CDR1 MNHEY and CDR2 SVGAGI. Trimming removed 2 bases from V and 4 bases from J; junction bases left unmatched: 14. The CDR3 is made up of 17 amino acids. CDR3 coding DNA: TGTGCCAGCAGTTACGCACTCTCGACAAGCGGGACGTACGAGCAGTACTTA. It specifies CASSYALSTSGTYEQYL.

The chain recombines TRBV11-2 with TRBJ2-5, with D unclear. V was clipped by 6 bases and J by 10 bases, with 18 bases between them. Germline loops: CDR1 SGHAT, CDR2 FQNNGV. The CDR3 contains 13 residues. The CDR3 loop is CASRYNTQGIQYF. Here the CDR3 DNA reads TGTGCCAGCAGATACAATACACAAGGGATCCAGTACTTC.

The chain combines TRBV29-1 with TRBJ2-5; 7 nucleotides agree with TRBD2. The CDR3 sequence is 15 residues long. Losses at the gene ends were 7 bases for V and 11 bases for J; bases not matched to a gene: 22. Looked up from germline, CDR1 is SQVTM and CDR2 is ANQGSEA. The CDR3 reads CSGKLAPSSYNEQYF. The CDR3 DNA is TGCAGCGGAAAACTAGCGCCCAGCTCCTACAATGAGCAGTACTTC.

In regard to this clonotype: A read error may account for a junction end that differs from germline. The chain employs TRBV29-1 and TRBJ2-7; TRBD1 agrees at 7 bases. The CDR3 totals 14 residues. CDR1 and CDR2 from the germline V gene are SQVTM and ANQGSEA. The chain's CDR3 is CSVGGARGKHEHYF. Written as DNA, the CDR3 is TGCAGCGTTGGAGGGGCCAGGGGGAAACACGAGCACTACTTC.

Notes on this clonotype: The conserved final phenylalanine or tryptophan is absent from the CDR3, which likely points to a read error. The rearrangement uses TRBV6-2 or TRBV6-3 and TRBJ2-1; D is possibly TRBD1 or TRBD2 (6 bases each). Germline V lookup: CDR1 MNHEY, CDR2 SVGEGT. This CDR3 has 15 amino acids. CDR3 nucleotide sequence: TGTGTCAGCCGAACATTCCTAGGGGGAGGACGAGAGCAGTTCCTC. Translation: CVSRTFLGGGREQFL.